This T cell receptor (beta chain) was sequenced during a study of blood T cell repertoires in COVID-19. On the study more broadly: PBMCs, B-cell-depleted T cells, or T cells provided the cDNA or gDNA that made up the material.

Original processing methods: How many nucleated cells were present was estimated from reference gene primer amplification. Sequencing used immunoSEQ multiplex PCR; TCRdb keeps in-frame clones, though not all of them. V and J calls and clone size are those listed in that table; D and trimming were worked out from the DNA. There are 65,000 to 80,000 clones in the sample; 70% to 90% occur only once, and roughly 3% lies in the top ten. The CDR3 is 13 residues long. In germline, CDR1 is ENHRY, CDR2 SYGVKD. The junction had 9 bases not matched to a gene; V was cut back by 11 bases and J by 8 bases. The sequence was collected from a man between 65 and 85 years old with active or convalescent COVID-19. This chain joins TRBV10-3 and TRBJ1-4, with 9 positions matching TRBD1. Specimen: peripheral blood. The CDR3, as DNA: TGTGCCTCGGCCGGGACAGGGTACGAAAAACTGTTTTTT. It yields the protein CASAGTGYEKLFF.